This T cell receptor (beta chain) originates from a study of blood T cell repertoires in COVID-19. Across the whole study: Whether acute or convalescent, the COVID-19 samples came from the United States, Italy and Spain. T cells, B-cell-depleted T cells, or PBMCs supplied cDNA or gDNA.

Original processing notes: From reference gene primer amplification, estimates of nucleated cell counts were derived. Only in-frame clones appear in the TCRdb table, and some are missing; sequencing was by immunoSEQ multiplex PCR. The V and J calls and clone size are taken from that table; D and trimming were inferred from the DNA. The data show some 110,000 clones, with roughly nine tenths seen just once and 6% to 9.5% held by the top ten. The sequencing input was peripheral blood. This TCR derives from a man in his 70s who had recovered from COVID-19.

CDR3 coding DNA: TGTGCCAGCAGCTTGGGGACAGCTAACTATGGCTACACCTTC. Translation gives CASSLGTANYGYTF. The genes are TRBV5-6 and TRBJ1-2, with D possibly TRBD1 on 6 matching bases. The V end lost 0 bases, the J end lost 0 bases, and 6 bases lay between the germline ends. CDR3 length equals 14 residues. CDR1 SGHDT and CDR2 YYEEEE come from the germline V gene.